These 19 T cell receptor beta chains came from one sample sequenced in a study of T cell repertoires in cytomegalovirus infection. Antigen specificity for these receptors is unknown. TCRdb fed the reads into MiXCR, producing one record per CDR3 protein. The sample lists some 920,000 distinct CDR3 sequences, roughly a third seen once, with roughly an eighth in the top ten. Sequences were derived from cultured CD8+ T cells from PBMCs, sampled from culture after CMV antigen stimulation. Every receptor here comes from a human donor in good health (CMV status not recorded). Some clones in this sample may be carry-over from other donors' samples.

The V call is TRBV19, the J call TRBJ1-5; D may be TRBD1 (5 bases). The CDR3 loop spans 15 amino acids. The V end was cut by 3 bases, the J end by 5 bases, with 14 bases between. Looked up from germline, CDR1 is LNHDA and CDR2 is SQIVND (reference sequence). The CDR3 DNA is TGTGCCAGTAGTATCCGGGGGGAGCCCGATCAGCCCCAGCATTTT. It specifies CASSIRGEPDQPQHF.

The sample holds a few counts of this clonotype. The V gene is TRBV6-5, the J gene TRBJ1-2, with 8 nucleotides matching TRBD1. The germline gives CDR1 MNHEY, CDR2 SVGAGI. Trimming cost V 4 bases and J 8 bases; bases outside gene matches: 6. The CDR3 covers 13 residues. CDR3 amino acids: CASSSVDREGYTF. In DNA form, the CDR3 reads TGTGCCAGCAGTTCCGTGGACAGGGAAGGCTACACCTTC.

This chain connects TRBV29-1 to TRBJ2-3; D gene uncertain. This CDR3 has 12 residues. Germline assignment: CDR1 SQVTM and CDR2 ANQGSEA. V was clipped by 4 bases and J by 3 bases, with 8 bases between them. The CDR3 bases are TGCAGCGTTGTGGTTCAGACAGATACGCAGTATTTT. Its protein product is CSVVVQTDTQYF.

This clonotype was counted a few times. The V call is TRBV7-2, the J call TRBJ1-1; D unclear. Germline V gene data show CDR1 as SGHTA and CDR2 as FQGNSA. Trimming took 6 bases from V and 6 from J, leaving 14 bases between them. This CDR3 is 13 amino acids long. CDR3 nucleotide sequence: TGTGCCAGCAGGAGGAGGGAAGCCCCTGAAGCTTTCTTT. It is translated as CASRRREAPEAFF.

This clonotype was observed a few times. The rearrangement joins TRBV7-2 to TRBJ2-6, with D possibly matching TRBD2 (5 bases). CDR3 length: 16 residues. Trimming removed 5 bases at V and 0 bases at J, with 11 bases between. The germline gives CDR1 SGHTA, CDR2 FQGNSA. CDR3 DNA: TGTGCCAGCAGCGGGGAAGGGAGCTCTGGGGCCAACGTCCTGACTTTC. Translated, it gives CASSGEGSSGANVLTF.

The CDR3 DNA sequence: TGTGCCAGCAGTTTATGGGCTAGCGGGGGCAACGAGCAGTACGTC. Translating it yields CASSLWASGGNEQYV. This chain links TRBV28 with TRBJ2-7; 10 bases fit TRBD2. The CDR3 totals 15 residues. Germline loops: CDR1 MDHEN, CDR2 SYDVKM. V lost 0 bases to trimming and J lost 5 bases; unmatched junction nucleotides: 4.

The chain recombines TRBV5-6 with TRBJ1-1, with D uncertain. V lost 4 bases and J lost 5, with 9 bases in between. CDR3 length equals 12 residues. The germline V gene encodes CDR1 SGHDT and CDR2 YYEEEE. CDR3 nucleotide sequence: TGTGCCAGCAGCGGGAGGTGGACTGAAGCTTTCTTT. Its protein is CASSGRWTEAFF.

J is TRBJ1-1 and V is TRBV6-2 or TRBV6-3; D is perhaps TRBD1 (5 bases). The length of the CDR3 is 15 residues. Germline V gives CDR1 MNHEY, CDR2 SVGEGT. With 2 bases removed from V and 1 base from J, the gap between germline ends came to 11 bases. This chain's CDR3 is CASSYKGPQNTEAFF. CDR3 nucleotides: TGTGCCAGCAGTTACAAGGGACCTCAGAACACTGAAGCTTTCTTT.

This chain uses TRBV20-1 with TRBJ1-1; 8 positions match TRBD1. The CDR3 has 14 residues. Germline CDR1 is DFQATT and CDR2 is SNEGSKA (reference sequence). V lost 4 bases to trimming and J lost 4 bases; unmatched junction nucleotides: 8. The chain's CDR3 is CSANTGQGGTEAFF. CDR3 sequence (DNA): TGCAGTGCTAACACTGGACAGGGAGGCACTGAAGCTTTCTTT.

This clonotype was counted many times. The gene calls are TRBV7-2 and TRBJ2-7; D possibly corresponds to TRBD2 (5 bases). The CDR3 is 15 residues long. Deletions cut 5 bases from V and 3 bases from J, with 17 bases between. CDR1 SGHTA and CDR2 FQGNSA come from the germline V gene. In nucleotides, the CDR3 is TGTGCCAGCAGCCATCATTCTTCCGGGGACTACGAGCAGTACTTC. Translating gives CASSHHSSGDYEQYF.

This clonotype was picked up a small number of times. The chain uses TRBV12-3 or TRBV12-4 and TRBJ1-1, with TRBD1 matching 7 bases. After removal of 3 bases from V and 7 bases from J, the junction contained 5 bases not matched to a gene. The CDR3 runs 13 residues. CDR3 amino acids: CASSFRGPGEAFF. The CDR3 DNA reads as TGTGCCAGCAGTTTTAGGGGGCCCGGTGAAGCTTTCTTT.

The V call is TRBV19, the J call TRBJ2-1; D may be TRBD1 or TRBD2 (5 bases each). Deletions cut 5 bases from V and 2 bases from J, with 19 bases between. From germline, CDR1 is LNHDA and CDR2 SQIVND (reference sequence). This CDR3 has 17 residues. The DNA for the CDR3 is TGTGCCAGTAGTCTTCCCTTTGGGGGACCCACCTACAATGAGCAGTTCTTC. This codes for CASSLPFGGPTYNEQFF.

This clonotype was detected only a few times. V usage is TRBV12-3 or TRBV12-4 and J usage is TRBJ2-2, with D tentatively TRBD2 (6 bases). There are 15 residues in the CDR3. The ends were cut back, 3 bases at V and 8 bases at J, with 16 bases in the middle. The CDR3 coding sequence is TGTGCCAGCAGTTTCATAGGGGAAGGGAGGGGGGAGCTGTTTTTT. This codes for CASSFIGEGRGELFF.

The V gene is TRBV15, the J gene TRBJ2-1; maybe TRBD1 (6 bases). The germline gives CDR1 LNHNV, CDR2 YYDKDF (reference sequence). This CDR3 is 15 amino acids long. V was cut by 5 bases and J by 0 bases, with 11 bases left in between. The CDR3, as DNA: TGTGCCACCAGCGGGGGCAGGGGCTCCTACAATGAGCAGTTCTTC. Amino acids: CATSGGRGSYNEQFF.

This clonotype was found many times. CDR3 protein: CAISDSGSFDSPLHF. DNA of the CDR3: TGTGCCATCAGTGACTCCGGGTCATTTGATTCACCCCTCCACTTT. This rearrangement joins TRBV10-3 to TRBJ1-6; D call uncertain. This CDR3 comprises 15 residues. Trimming removed 3 bases from V and 8 bases from J, with 14 bases in between. Germline-derived CDR1 and CDR2 are ENHRY and SYGVKD.

The chain has TRBV7-6 and TRBJ2-7; 8 nucleotides align to TRBD1. The CDR3 totals 13 residues. The germline CDR1 and CDR2 sequences are SGHVS and FNYEAQ. Germline trimming cut 8 bases from V and 2 bases from J; bases unmatched to any gene: 5. CDR3 loop: CASSTGETYEQYF. The DNA of the CDR3 is TGTGCCAGCTCGACAGGGGAAACCTACGAGCAGTACTTC.

The chain combines TRBV19 with TRBJ2-5; 8 bases match TRBD2. Per the germline V gene, CDR1 is LNHDA and CDR2 is SQIVND (reference sequence). CDR3 length: 17 residues. The V segment lost 3 bases and the J segment 4 bases; nucleotides outside the gene matches: 13. DNA for the CDR3: TGTGCCAGTAGTATTTTTGGAGCGGGGGATAGAAGAGAGACCCAGTACTTC. Translating gives CASSIFGAGDRRETQYF.

As regards this clonotype: A much larger clonotype is one base distant, so this may be a read error. This chain joins TRBV7-4 and TRBJ1-1; D gene unclear. The germline V gene has CDR1 SGHVT and CDR2 SQSDAQ. This CDR3 has 14 amino acids. In DNA, the CDR3 is TGTGTCAGCAGCGTTAGCGGCAGAAACACTGAAGCTTTCTTT. Translated, it gives CVSSVSGRNTEAFF.

Details on this clonotype: Given a much more abundant clone one base away, this may be a read error. The V call is TRBV7-2, the J call TRBJ2-5; TRBD2 matches 11 bases. From germline, CDR1 is SGHTA and CDR2 FQGNSA. The CDR3 sequence is 17 residues long. CDR3 region: CVSSSGGASGFGETQYF. CDR3 bases: TGTGTCAGCAGTAGCGGGGGGGCCTCGGGCTTCGGGGAGACCCAGTACTTC. Combining the CDR3 with reference TRBV7-2 and TRBJ2-5 gives the whole variable domain GAGVSQSPSNKVTEKGKDVELRCDPISGHTALYWYRQSLGQGLEFLIYFQGNSAPDKSGLPSDRFSAERTGGSVSTLTIQRTQQEDSAVYLCVSSSGGASGFGETQYFGPGTRLLVL.